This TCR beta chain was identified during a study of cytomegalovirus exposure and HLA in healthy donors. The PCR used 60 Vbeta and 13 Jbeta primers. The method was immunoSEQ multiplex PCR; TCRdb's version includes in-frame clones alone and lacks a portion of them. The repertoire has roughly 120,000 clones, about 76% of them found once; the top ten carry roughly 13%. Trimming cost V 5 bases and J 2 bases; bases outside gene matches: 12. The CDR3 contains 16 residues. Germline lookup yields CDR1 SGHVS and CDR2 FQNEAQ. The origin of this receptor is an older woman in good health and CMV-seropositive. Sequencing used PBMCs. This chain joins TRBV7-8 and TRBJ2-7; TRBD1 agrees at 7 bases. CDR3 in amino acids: CASSPTGSHVAYEQYF. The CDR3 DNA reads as TGTGCCAGCAGCCCGACAGGGTCCCACGTCGCCTACGAGCAGTACTTC.